Here is one TCR beta chain with its context. No antigen is known for it. The junction does not match germline at one end; this may be a read error. The CDR3 runs 15 residues. CDR1 is MGHDK and CDR2 is SYGVNS in the germline V gene. The sample comes from a study of beta chain features in type 1 diabetes. Expressed TCRB transcripts were sequenced because the entire RNA isolate underwent reverse transcription. The table came from immunoSEQ multiplex PCR; TCRdb's copy has only in-frame clones and leaves some out. Of 400,000 to 600,000 clones detected, roughly 30% appear once; the ten largest clones hold 0.06% to 0.07%. Via the markers CD45RO/CCR7/CD25/CD127/CD95/CD27, stem cell-like memory, regulatory, central memory and naive CD4+ cells were sorted. Findings and limits, study-wide: Among patients, naive, central memory and Treg TCRB repertoires appeared more similar than among healthy donors. Using cDNA template may skew counts toward highly expressing activated cells.

Sequenced material: naive CD4+ T cells from blood. This sequence joins TRBV25-1 and TRBJ1-2; weak D call: TRBD1 (5 bases). This receptor was obtained from a man aged 18 to 29 in good health. The CDR3, as DNA: TGTGCCAGCAGTGAAGCGGGACCGCCTAACTATGGCCACACCTTC. It encodes CASSEAGPPNYGHTF.